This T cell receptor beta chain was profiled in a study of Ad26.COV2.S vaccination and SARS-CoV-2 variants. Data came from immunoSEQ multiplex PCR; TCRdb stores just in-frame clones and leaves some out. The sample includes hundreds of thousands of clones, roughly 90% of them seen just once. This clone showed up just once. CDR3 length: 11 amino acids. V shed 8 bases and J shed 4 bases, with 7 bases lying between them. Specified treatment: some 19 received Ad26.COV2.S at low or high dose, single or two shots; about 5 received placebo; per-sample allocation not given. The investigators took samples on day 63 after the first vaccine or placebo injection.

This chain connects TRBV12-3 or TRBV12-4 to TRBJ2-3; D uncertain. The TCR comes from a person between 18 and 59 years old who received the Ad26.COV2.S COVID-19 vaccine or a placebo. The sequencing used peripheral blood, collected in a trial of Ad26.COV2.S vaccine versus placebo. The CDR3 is CASSQSDTQYF. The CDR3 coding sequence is TGTGCCAGCTCGCAGTCAGATACGCAGTATTTT.